The present entry profiles one TCR beta chain with its context. Its antigen is unidentified. The data belong to a study of cytomegalovirus exposure and HLA in healthy donors. Overall study results and limits: Presence/absence analyses rested on an assumption that sequencing depth was roughly uniform across donors.

The V end was cut by 1 base, the J end by 1 base, with 9 bases between. In germline, CDR1 is LNHNV, CDR2 YYDKDF (reference sequence). This CDR3 is built from 15 residues. A multiplex PCR was run with 60 Vbeta primers and 13 Jbeta primers. Clones were sequenced by immunoSEQ multiplex PCR, and TCRdb holds only the in-frame ones, with some missing. Of 120,000 or so clones listed, roughly 80% are singletons. V usage is TRBV15 and J usage is TRBJ2-3; D call uncertain. This sequence was found in a male donor in good health and CMV-seropositive. Sequenced material: PBMCs. In nucleotides, the CDR3 is TGTGCCACCAGCAGAGTGGTCCAGGGCACAGATACGCAGTATTTT. Its translation is CATSRVVQGTDTQYF.